Detailed here is one T cell receptor beta chain. The CDR3 runs 16 residues. The germline V gene has CDR1 SGHTA and CDR2 FQGNSA. V dropped 0 bases and J dropped 8 bases, with 16 bases sitting between them. The data were obtained in a study of blood T cell repertoires in COVID-19. Whole-study context: Both acute and convalescent COVID-19 samples were obtained from the United States, Italy and Spain. T cells, B-cell-depleted T cells, or PBMCs supplied cDNA or gDNA.

In the authors' workflow: Reference gene primer amplification gave estimated nucleated cell counts. Clones were read by immunoSEQ multiplex PCR, and TCRdb kept only the in-frame ones, dropping some. The V and J calls and the clone size are those of that table, but D and trimming were determined from the DNA. The sample yields over 130,000 clones, around 88% seen once. This chain links TRBV7-2 with TRBJ1-4; TRBD1 might be the D (5 bases). The sequenced material came from peripheral blood. This TCR came from a human donor in a cohort sampled during active COVID-19. CDR3 region: CASSLATPGRREKLFF. The CDR3 bases are TGTGCCAGCAGCTTAGCGACGCCAGGGCGACGAGAAAAACTGTTTTTT.